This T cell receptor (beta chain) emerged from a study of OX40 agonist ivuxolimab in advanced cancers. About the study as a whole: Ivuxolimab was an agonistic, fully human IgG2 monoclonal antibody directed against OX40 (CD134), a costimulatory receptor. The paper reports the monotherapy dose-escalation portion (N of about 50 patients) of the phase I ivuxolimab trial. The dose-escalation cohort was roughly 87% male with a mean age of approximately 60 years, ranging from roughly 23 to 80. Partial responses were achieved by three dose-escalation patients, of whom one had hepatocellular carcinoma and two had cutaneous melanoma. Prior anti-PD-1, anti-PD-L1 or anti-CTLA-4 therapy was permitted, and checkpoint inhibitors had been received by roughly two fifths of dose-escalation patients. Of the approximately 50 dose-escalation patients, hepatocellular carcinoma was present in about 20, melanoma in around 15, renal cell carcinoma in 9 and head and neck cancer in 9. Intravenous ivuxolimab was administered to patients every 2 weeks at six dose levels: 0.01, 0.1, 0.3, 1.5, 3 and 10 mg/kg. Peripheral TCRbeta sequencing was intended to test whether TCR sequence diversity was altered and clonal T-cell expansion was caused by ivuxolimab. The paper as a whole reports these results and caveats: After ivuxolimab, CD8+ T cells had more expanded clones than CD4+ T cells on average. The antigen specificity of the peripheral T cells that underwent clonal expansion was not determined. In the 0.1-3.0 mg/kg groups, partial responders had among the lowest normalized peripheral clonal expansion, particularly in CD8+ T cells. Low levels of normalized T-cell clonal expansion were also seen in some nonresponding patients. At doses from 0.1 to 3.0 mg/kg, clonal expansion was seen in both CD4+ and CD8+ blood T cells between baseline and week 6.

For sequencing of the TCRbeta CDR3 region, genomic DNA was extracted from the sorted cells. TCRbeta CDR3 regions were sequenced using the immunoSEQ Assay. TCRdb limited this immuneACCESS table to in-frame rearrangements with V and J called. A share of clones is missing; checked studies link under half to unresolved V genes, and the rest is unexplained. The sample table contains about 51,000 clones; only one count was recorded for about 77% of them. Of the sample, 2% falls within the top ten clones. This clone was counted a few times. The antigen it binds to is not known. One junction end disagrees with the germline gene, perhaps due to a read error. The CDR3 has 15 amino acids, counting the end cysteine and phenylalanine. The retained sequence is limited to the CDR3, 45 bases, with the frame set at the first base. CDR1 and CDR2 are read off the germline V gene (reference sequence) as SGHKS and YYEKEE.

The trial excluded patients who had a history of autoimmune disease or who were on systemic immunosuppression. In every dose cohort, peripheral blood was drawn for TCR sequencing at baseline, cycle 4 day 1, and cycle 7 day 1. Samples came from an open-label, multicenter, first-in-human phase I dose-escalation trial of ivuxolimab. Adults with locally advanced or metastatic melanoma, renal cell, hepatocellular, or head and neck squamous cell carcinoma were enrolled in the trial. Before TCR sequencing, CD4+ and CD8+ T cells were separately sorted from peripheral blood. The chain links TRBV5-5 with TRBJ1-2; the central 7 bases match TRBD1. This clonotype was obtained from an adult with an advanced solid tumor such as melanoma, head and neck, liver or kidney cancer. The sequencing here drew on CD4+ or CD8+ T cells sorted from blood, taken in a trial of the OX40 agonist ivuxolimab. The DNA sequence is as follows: TGTGCCAGCAGTACCCAGTTAACAGGGGAGTATGGCTTCACCTTC. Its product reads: CASSTQLTGEYGFTF.